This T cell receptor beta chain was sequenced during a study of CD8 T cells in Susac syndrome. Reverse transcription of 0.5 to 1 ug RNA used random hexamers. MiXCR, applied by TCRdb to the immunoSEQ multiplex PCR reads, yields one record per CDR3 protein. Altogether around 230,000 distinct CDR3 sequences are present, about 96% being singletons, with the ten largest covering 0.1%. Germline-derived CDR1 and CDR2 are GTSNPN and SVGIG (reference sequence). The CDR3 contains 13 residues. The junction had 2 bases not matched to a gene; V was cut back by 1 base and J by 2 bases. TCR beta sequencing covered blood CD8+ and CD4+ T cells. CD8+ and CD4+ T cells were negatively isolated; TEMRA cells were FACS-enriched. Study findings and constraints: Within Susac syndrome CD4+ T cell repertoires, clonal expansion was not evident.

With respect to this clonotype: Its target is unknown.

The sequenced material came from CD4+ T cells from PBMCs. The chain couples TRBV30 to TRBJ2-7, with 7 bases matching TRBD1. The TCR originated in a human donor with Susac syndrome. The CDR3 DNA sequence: TGTGCCTGGAGTGCCGGGACAGCCTACGAGCAGTACTTC. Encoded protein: CAWSAGTAYEQYF.